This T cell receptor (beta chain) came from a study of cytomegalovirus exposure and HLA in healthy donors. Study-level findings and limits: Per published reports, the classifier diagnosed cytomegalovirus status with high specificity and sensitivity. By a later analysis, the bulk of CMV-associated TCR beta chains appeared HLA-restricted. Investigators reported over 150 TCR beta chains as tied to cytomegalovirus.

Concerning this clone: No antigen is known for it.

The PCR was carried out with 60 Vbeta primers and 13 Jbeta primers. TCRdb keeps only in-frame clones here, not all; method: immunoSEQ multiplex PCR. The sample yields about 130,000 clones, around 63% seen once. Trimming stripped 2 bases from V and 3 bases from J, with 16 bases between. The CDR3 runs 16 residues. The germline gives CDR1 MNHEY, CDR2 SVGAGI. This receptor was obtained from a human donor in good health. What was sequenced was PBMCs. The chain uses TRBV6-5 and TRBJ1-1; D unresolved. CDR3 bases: TGTGCCAGCAGTTACCTAATCCGGGCGGGGTACACTGAAGCTTTCTTT. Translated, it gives CASSYLIRAGYTEAFF.